This record looks at one T cell receptor (beta chain) sequence and its context. Constant-region reverse primers amplified full-length variable regions, followed by semi-nested Nested Universal Primer A PCR. A single record per CDR3 protein comes from TCRdb applying MiXCR to the 5' RACE reads. The profile shows about 60,000 distinct CDR3 sequences, more than 25% of them singletons. CD25-based Treg depletion was applied to purified naive CD4+ T cells. This TCR was sampled from a female donor with breast cancer. The sample consisted of tumor-infiltrating naive CD4+ T cells sorted from the breast tumor. Subset specified: naive CD4+ T cells, CD4+CD45RA+CD25-.

CDR3 protein: CASRRGATDTQYF. CDR3 nucleotides: TGCGCCAGCCGGCGGGGGGCCACAGATACGCAGTATTTT. The rearrangement links TRBV5-1 to TRBJ2-3; 8 positions agree with TRBD2. There are 13 residues in the CDR3. Germline V gives CDR1 SGHRS, CDR2 YFSETQ. The V segment lost 7 bases and the J segment 2 bases; nucleotides outside the gene matches: 3.